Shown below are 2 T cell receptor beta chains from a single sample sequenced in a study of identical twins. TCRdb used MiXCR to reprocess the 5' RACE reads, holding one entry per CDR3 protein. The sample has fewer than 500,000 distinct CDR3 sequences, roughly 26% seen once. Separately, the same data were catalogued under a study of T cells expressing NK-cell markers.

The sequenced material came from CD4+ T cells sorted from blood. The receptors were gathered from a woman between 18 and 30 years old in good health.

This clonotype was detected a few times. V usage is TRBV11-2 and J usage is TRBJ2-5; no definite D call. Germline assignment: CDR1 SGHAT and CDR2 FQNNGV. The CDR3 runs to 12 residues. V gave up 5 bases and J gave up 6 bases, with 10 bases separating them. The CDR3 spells CASSPILQTQYF. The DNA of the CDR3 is TGTGCCAGCAGCCCCATACTACAGACCCAGTACTTC.

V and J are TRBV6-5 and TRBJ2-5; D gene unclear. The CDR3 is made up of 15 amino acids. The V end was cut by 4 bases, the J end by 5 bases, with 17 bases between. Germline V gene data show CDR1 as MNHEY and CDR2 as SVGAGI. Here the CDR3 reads CASSSPFGVRETQYF. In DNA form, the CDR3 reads TGTGCCAGCAGTTCCCCCTTTGGTGTAAGGGAGACCCAGTACTTC.